A selection of T cell receptor beta chains follows, all from one sample in a study of vaccination and CD4 T cells after COVID-19. TCRdb re-called the PCR reads through MiXCR, storing one row per CDR3 protein. Altogether 7,500 or so distinct CDR3 sequences are present, around two fifths being singletons, with the ten largest covering roughly 35%. Their antigens are not known. Input material: CD4+ T cells from blood, cultured in vitro. These receptors were collected from a human donor in good health. CDR3s include the opening cysteine and the closing phenylalanine or tryptophan. A D gene is named only where the DNA matches it firmly. Rows give clone size only sometimes, using once, few, many, or a class for an expanded clone.

CDR3 length: 14
clone size: NA
D gene: NA
V gene: TRBV6-1
J gene: TRBJ1-2
CDR3 DNA: TGTGCCAGCAGTGCATTTGAGGGAGCCTATGGCTACACCTTC
CDR3 protein: CASSAFEGAYGYTF

CDR3 length: 14
clone size: once
D gene: TRBD2
V gene: TRBV2
J gene: TRBJ2-5
CDR3 DNA: TGTGCCAGCAGTGAGGGCGGGGGGGGGGAGACCCAGTACTTC
CDR3 protein: CASSEGGGGETQYF

CDR3 length: 16
clone size: NA
D gene: NA
V gene: TRBV7-2
J gene: TRBJ1-6
CDR3 DNA: TGTGCCAGCAGCTTTCGGGGAGGGTCCTATAATTCACCCCTCCACTTT
CDR3 protein: CASSFRGGSYNSPLHF

CDR3 length: 16
clone size: NA
D gene: TRBD1
V gene: TRBV5-1
J gene: TRBJ1-1
CDR3 DNA: TGCGCCAGCAGCTTGGGTGACAGGGGTCCGGCGGCTGAAGCTTTCTTT
CDR3 protein: CASSLGDRGPAAEAFF

CDR3 length: 16
clone size: NA
D gene: NA
V gene: TRBV20-1
J gene: TRBJ2-1
CDR3 DNA: TGCAGTGCTGGCCCAGCCGACTCCGGGCAAAACAATGAGCAGTTCTTC
CDR3 protein: CSAGPADSGQNNEQFF

CDR3 length: 15
clone size: NA
D gene: TRBD1
V gene: TRBV6-2/TRBV6-3
J gene: TRBJ2-2
CDR3 DNA: TGTGCCAGCAGCCGATCCGGGACAGAGGCCGGGGAGCTGTTTTTT
CDR3 protein: CASSRSGTEAGELFF

CDR3 length: 17
clone size: few
D gene: TRBD2
V gene: TRBV7-2
J gene: TRBJ2-2
CDR3 DNA: TGTGCCAGCAGCTTAGCGACTAGCGGAATAAACACCGGGGAGCTGTTTTTT
CDR3 protein: CASSLATSGINTGELFF

CDR3 length: 15
clone size: few
D gene: TRBD1
V gene: TRBV12-3/TRBV12-4
J gene: TRBJ1-5
CDR3 DNA: TGTGCCAGCAGCTACAGGACAGGAACCGATCAGCCCCAGCATTTT
CDR3 protein: CASSYRTGTDQPQHF

CDR3 length: 15
clone size: NA
D gene: NA
V gene: TRBV7-8
J gene: TRBJ1-2
CDR3 DNA: TGTGCCAGCAGCTTAGGCACAGGGCTTAACTATGGCTACACCTTC
CDR3 protein: CASSLGTGLNYGYTF

CDR3 length: 16
clone size: NA
D gene: NA
V gene: TRBV30
J gene: TRBJ1-2
CDR3 DNA: TGTGCCTGGAGTGTACTGAAGGCAGGGCGGTCTTATGGCTACACCTTC
CDR3 protein: CAWSVLKAGRSYGYTF

CDR3 length: 15
clone size: NA
D gene: NA
V gene: TRBV5-1
J gene: TRBJ2-7
CDR3 DNA: TGCGCCAGCAGCTTGTTTTCGGGGCTGACCTACGAGCAGTACTTC
CDR3 protein: CASSLFSGLTYEQYF

CDR3 length: 20
clone size: NA
D gene: TRBD2
V gene: TRBV4-2
J gene: TRBJ2-5
CDR3 DNA: TGTGCCAGCAGCCAAGATGGATATGGAGCGGTGCGACGGGGTGGGGGGGCCCAGTACTTC
CDR3 protein: CASSQDGYGAVRRGGGAQYF

CDR3 length: 13
clone size: few
D gene: NA
V gene: TRBV5-1
J gene: TRBJ1-5
CDR3 DNA: TGCGCCAGCAGCCGGGCCCCAAATCAGCCCCAGCATTTT
CDR3 protein: CASSRAPNQPQHF

CDR3 length: 15
clone size: few
D gene: NA
V gene: TRBV6-5
J gene: TRBJ1-2
CDR3 DNA: TGTGCCAGCAGTTCCCGCGCGGTGGGGCCCTATGGCTACACCTTC
CDR3 protein: CASSSRAVGPYGYTF

CDR3 length: 14
clone size: few
D gene: TRBD2
V gene: TRBV15
J gene: TRBJ2-7
CDR3 DNA: TGTGCCACCAGCCCCATTGGGGGGGGGTACGAGCAGTACTTC
CDR3 protein: CATSPIGGGYEQYF

CDR3 length: 17
clone size: few
D gene: NA
V gene: TRBV6-2/TRBV6-3
J gene: TRBJ2-6
CDR3 DNA: TGTGCCAGCAGTACCACAGGGTTCTTTGCTGGGGCCAACGTCCTGACTTTC
CDR3 protein: CASSTTGFFAGANVLTF

CDR3 length: 15
clone size: NA
D gene: TRBD1
V gene: TRBV6-5
J gene: TRBJ1-6
CDR3 DNA: TGTGCCAGCAGTTACTCGACAGGGATGAATTCACCCCTCCACTTT
CDR3 protein: CASSYSTGMNSPLHF

CDR3 length: 14
clone size: NA
D gene: NA
V gene: TRBV9
J gene: TRBJ2-7
CDR3 DNA: TGTGCCAGCAGCGCGGGTGGTGGGGGCGGCGAGCAGTACTTC
CDR3 protein: CASSAGGGGGEQYF

CDR3 length: 16
clone size: few
D gene: NA
V gene: TRBV20-1
J gene: TRBJ1-6
CDR3 DNA: TGCAGTGCTAGCAGGGTCACCAGCTCCTATAATTCACCCCTCCACTTT
CDR3 protein: CSASRVTSSYNSPLHF

CDR3 length: 15
clone size: few
D gene: NA
V gene: TRBV5-1
J gene: TRBJ1-6
CDR3 DNA: TGCGCCAGCAGCTTGCGGACCAGCCATAATTCACCCCTCCACTTT
CDR3 protein: CASSLRTSHNSPLHF

CDR3 length: 14
clone size: NA
D gene: TRBD1
V gene: TRBV7-2
J gene: TRBJ2-4
CDR3 DNA: TGTGCCAGCAGCTCGACTCACAGGGGAAACATTCAGTACTTC
CDR3 protein: CASSSTHRGNIQYF

CDR3 length: 17
clone size: few
D gene: TRBD1
V gene: TRBV19
J gene: TRBJ2-3
CDR3 DNA: TGTGCCAGTAAACACAGGGGGTTTACCCCAGGGGCAGATACGCAGTATTTT
CDR3 protein: CASKHRGFTPGADTQYF

CDR3 length: 15
clone size: few
D gene: TRBD1
V gene: TRBV6-1
J gene: TRBJ1-1
CDR3 DNA: TGTGCCAGCAGTGAAACGGACAGGGGGCAGGATGAAGCTTTCTTT
CDR3 protein: CASSETDRGQDEAFF

CDR3 length: 13
clone size: NA
D gene: NA
V gene: TRBV12-5
J gene: TRBJ1-2
CDR3 DNA: TGTGCTAGTGGTTTCGGGCAGAACTATGGCTACACCTTC
CDR3 protein: CASGFGQNYGYTF

CDR3 length: 11
clone size: few
D gene: NA
V gene: TRBV10-2
J gene: TRBJ2-3
CDR3 DNA: TGCGCCAGCAGAGAGGCAGATACGCAGTATTTT
CDR3 protein: CASREADTQYF

CDR3 length: 15
clone size: few
D gene: TRBD1
V gene: TRBV7-2
J gene: TRBJ1-2
CDR3 DNA: TGTGCCAGCAGCTCCCCAGAGACAGGGTGGTATGGCTACACCTTC
CDR3 protein: CASSSPETGWYGYTF

CDR3 length: 14
clone size: NA
D gene: NA
V gene: TRBV6-5
J gene: TRBJ1-1
CDR3 DNA: TGTGCCAGCAGTTGGACCGGAAAGGGCAGTGAAGCTTTCTTT
CDR3 protein: CASSWTGKGSEAFF

CDR3 length: 16
clone size: once
D gene: NA
V gene: TRBV4-1
J gene: TRBJ1-1
CDR3 DNA: TGCGCCAGCAGCCACCACCCGGCACGGGGGAACACTGAAGCTTTCTTT
CDR3 protein: CASSHHPARGNTEAFF

CDR3 length: 14
clone size: few
D gene: TRBD2
V gene: TRBV5-1
J gene: TRBJ2-7
CDR3 DNA: TGCGCCAGCAGCTTGGGACTAGCGGGGATAGAGCAGTACTTC
CDR3 protein: CASSLGLAGIEQYF

CDR3 length: 14
clone size: few
D gene: NA
V gene: TRBV20-1
J gene: TRBJ1-1
CDR3 DNA: TGCAGTGCTAGAACGGATGGGGGGAACACTGAAGCTTTCTTT
CDR3 protein: CSARTDGGNTEAFF

CDR3 length: 12
clone size: NA
D gene: NA
V gene: TRBV6-2/TRBV6-3
J gene: TRBJ2-7
CDR3 DNA: TGTGCCAGCAGTTACGGGGGACGCGAGCAGTACTTC
CDR3 protein: CASSYGGREQYF

CDR3 length: 13
clone size: few
D gene: NA
V gene: TRBV6-5
J gene: TRBJ1-2
CDR3 DNA: TGTGCCAGCAGTTACGGGATCAACTATGGCTACACCTTC
CDR3 protein: CASSYGINYGYTF

CDR3 length: 14
clone size: few
D gene: NA
V gene: TRBV2
J gene: TRBJ1-5
CDR3 DNA: TGTGCCAGCGCGGACAACAGCGTCGGTCAGCCCCAGCATTTT
CDR3 protein: CASADNSVGQPQHF

CDR3 length: 15
clone size: NA
D gene: NA
V gene: TRBV6-1
J gene: TRBJ1-1
CDR3 DNA: TGTGCCAGCAGGGAATCGACACGGTCGAACACTGAAGCTTTCTTT
CDR3 protein: CASRESTRSNTEAFF

CDR3 length: 13
clone size: few
D gene: NA
V gene: TRBV20-1
J gene: TRBJ1-1
CDR3 DNA: TGCAGTGCTAGAAAGAGCTTGAACACTGAAGCTTTCTTT
CDR3 protein: CSARKSLNTEAFF

CDR3 length: 16
clone size: NA
D gene: NA
V gene: TRBV19
J gene: TRBJ1-5
CDR3 DNA: TGTGCCAGTATCAACGCAGGATTGTCTCTTAGTCAGCCCCAGCATTTT
CDR3 protein: CASINAGLSLSQPQHF

CDR3 length: 16
clone size: NA
D gene: TRBD1
V gene: TRBV20-1
J gene: TRBJ2-1
CDR3 DNA: TGCAGTGCTAGGGACCCTCCCGCTAAGACAGGGAATGAGCAGTTCTTC
CDR3 protein: CSARDPPAKTGNEQFF

CDR3 length: 20
clone size: NA
D gene: TRBD1
V gene: TRBV6-5
J gene: TRBJ1-1
CDR3 DNA: TGTGCCAGCAGTTACGTGGCCTATGGGTTAAAGACAGGGTTGAACACTGAAGCTTTCTTT
CDR3 protein: CASSYVAYGLKTGLNTEAFF

CDR3 length: 21
clone size: NA
D gene: NA
V gene: TRBV12-3/TRBV12-4
J gene: TRBJ1-5
CDR3 DNA: TGTGCCAGCAGTTTATACCGAATACGTCGACCTGTTGAGGACGTAAATCAGCCCCAGCATTTT
CDR3 protein: CASSLYRIRRPVEDVNQPQHF

CDR3 length: 16
clone size: NA
D gene: NA
V gene: TRBV28
J gene: TRBJ1-4
CDR3 DNA: TGTGCCAGCAGTTTAGGGTTGGGGGGCCTGGATGAAAAACTGTTTTTT
CDR3 protein: CASSLGLGGLDEKLFF

CDR3 length: 15
clone size: NA
D gene: NA
V gene: TRBV6-5
J gene: TRBJ1-5
CDR3 DNA: TGTGCCAGCAGTTCCCCAAGAGGGGTCAATCAGCCCCAGCATTTT
CDR3 protein: CASSSPRGVNQPQHF

CDR3 length: 15
clone size: NA
D gene: NA
V gene: TRBV28
J gene: TRBJ1-1
CDR3 DNA: TGTGCCAGCACCCGAGGCGGGCAGAAAAACACTGAAGCTTTCTTT
CDR3 protein: CASTRGGQKNTEAFF

CDR3 length: 16
clone size: large
D gene: NA
V gene: TRBV12-2
J gene: TRBJ1-2
CDR3 DNA: TGTGCAAGTCGCTTCCTTAAGACAGGGAAGAGGCATGGCTACACCTTC
CDR3 protein: CASRFLKTGKRHGYTF

CDR3 length: 14
clone size: NA
D gene: NA
V gene: TRBV6-1
J gene: TRBJ1-4
CDR3 DNA: TGTGCCAGCAGTGAATGGGAACGAGATGAAAAACTGTTTTTT
CDR3 protein: CASSEWERDEKLFF

CDR3 length: 13
clone size: NA
D gene: NA
V gene: TRBV28
J gene: TRBJ2-2
CDR3 DNA: TGTGCCACCTGCCTACCCGGCACCGGGGAGCTGTTTTTT
CDR3 protein: CATCLPGTGELFF